These 24 T cell receptor beta chains originate from one sample sequenced in a study of CD8 T cells in ankylosing spondylitis. These receptors have no identified antigens. General study results and limits: Among TCR beta sequences, a motif of fewer than 10 highly homologous variants appeared characteristic of ankylosing spondylitis blood.

TCRdb reprocessed the 5' RACE reads via MiXCR and lists one record per CDR3 protein. The table has some 700,000 distinct CDR3 sequences, around 19% seen once. Sequenced input: blood, either unsorted or a sorted T cell fraction (not recorded which). The source of these receptors is a male donor with ankylosing spondylitis.

The chain recombines TRBV2 with TRBJ1-3; perhaps TRBD1 as D (5 bases). The germline V gene has CDR1 SNHLY and CDR2 FYNNEI. V was shortened by 6 bases and J by 0 bases, with 24 bases between the two germline ends. The CDR3 is 19 amino acids. The CDR3 DNA reads TGTGCCAGCAGCGGACCTCGACCGGGACCTTCTACCTCTGGAAACACCATATATTTT. Translating it yields CASSGPRPGPSTSGNTIYF.

This clonotype was seen only a few times. The chain links TRBV7-8 to TRBJ2-3; TRBD2 agrees at 7 bases. This CDR3 spans 16 amino acids. V gave up 5 bases and J gave up 1 base; unmatched junction bases: 9. Germline CDR1 and CDR2: SGHVS and FQNEAQ. CDR3 residues: CASSPEGGGRTDTQYF. The DNA for the CDR3 is TGTGCCAGCAGCCCCGAGGGCGGGGGACGCACAGATACGCAGTATTTT.

The sample holds a few counts of this clonotype. This sequence joins TRBV4-1 and TRBJ1-2; D gene unclear. With 2 bases removed from V and 4 bases from J, the gap between germline ends came to 17 bases. CDR1 is MGHRA, CDR2 YSYEKL, per germline. This CDR3 contains 16 residues. The CDR3 nucleotides are TGCGCCAGCAGCCAAAGTCCTGAGGGCAGCCTCTATGGCTACACCTTC. It codes for CASSQSPEGSLYGYTF.

This clonotype was seen at least ten times. The rearrangement joins TRBV29-1 to TRBJ1-1, with 9 bases that match TRBD1. V was pared by 0 bases and J by 4 bases, with 6 bases of the junction left unmatched. Germline V gene lookup returns CDR1 SQVTM and CDR2 ANQGSEA. CDR3 length equals 15 residues. Here the CDR3 DNA reads TGCAGCGTTGAAGATTCGGGACAGGGTGGCACTGAAGCTTTCTTT. Amino acids: CSVEDSGQGGTEAFF.

The chain is built from TRBV12-3 or TRBV12-4 and TRBJ2-7; TRBD2 is a possible D gene (6 bases). Trimming cost V 6 bases and J 0 bases, with 18 bases left between them. The CDR3 spans 16 residues. The CDR3 loop is CASRVITGGSSYEQYF. In nucleotides, the CDR3 is TGTGCCAGCAGAGTTATAACCGGGGGAAGCTCCTACGAGCAGTACTTC.

The chain carries TRBV7-9 and TRBJ2-7, with a possible D match to TRBD2 (6 bases). This CDR3 has 14 amino acids. Trimming removed 6 bases at V and 2 bases at J, with 14 bases between. Germline V gives CDR1 SEHNR, CDR2 FQNEAQ (reference sequence). Written as DNA, the CDR3 is TGTGCCAGCAGTTCCCCTGCGGGGCCCTACGAGCAGTACTTC. Translation: CASSSPAGPYEQYF.

The chain is built from TRBV27 and TRBJ2-2; TRBD1 aligns across 10 bases. The CDR3 is 15 residues long. The ends lost 7 bases at V and 4 bases at J; junction bases unmatched: 6. Germline values: CDR1 MNHEY, CDR2 SMNVEV (reference sequence). The DNA of the CDR3 is TGTGCCAGCACCCGGGGACAGGGGCCCACCGGGGAGCTGTTTTTT. It translates to CASTRGQGPTGELFF.

This clonotype was counted between two and nine times. The chain carries TRBV20-1 and TRBJ2-5, with D maybe TRBD2 (6 bases). Germline CDR1 and CDR2: DFQATT and SNEGSKA (reference sequence). This CDR3 has 13 amino acids. V was pared by 0 bases and J by 5 bases, with 10 bases between. The CDR3 DNA reads TGCAGTGCTAGAGATATGGGGGGTGAGACCCAGTACTTC. Translating it yields CSARDMGGETQYF.

The V call is TRBV7-3, the J call TRBJ2-3; tentative D call: TRBD1 (6 bases). The germline V gene has CDR1 SGHTA and CDR2 FQGTGA. With 5 bases removed from V and 7 bases from J, the gap between germline ends came to 16 bases. This CDR3 has 14 residues. Here the CDR3 reads CASSPPGQSNTQYF. CDR3 sequence (DNA): TGTGCCAGCAGCCCACCGGGACAATCAAATACGCAGTATTTT.

The chain has TRBV19 and TRBJ2-7; D not certain. Trimming stripped 6 bases from V and 3 bases from J, with 15 bases between. The germline gives CDR1 LNHDA, CDR2 SQIVND (reference sequence). This CDR3 is built from 14 residues. Written as DNA, the CDR3 is TGTGCCAGTAGCATCACCACGGCCATCTACGAGCAGTACTTC. Protein: CASSITTAIYEQYF.

This clonotype has just a few counts. The CDR3 spells CASTGTANVLTF. In nucleotides, the CDR3 is TGTGCCAGCACAGGTACGGCCAACGTCCTGACTTTC. The chain joins TRBV6-2 or TRBV6-3 to TRBJ2-6, with D unclear. Per germline, CDR1 MNHEY and CDR2 SVGEGT. V lost 7 bases, J lost 6 bases, and 7 bases lay in between. This CDR3 has 12 residues.

The gene calls are TRBV28 and TRBJ2-7; TRBD1 is a possible D gene (6 bases). The V end was cut by 0 bases, the J end by 2 bases, with 8 bases between. The CDR3 contains 14 residues. CDR1 and CDR2 from the germline V gene are MDHEN and SYDVKM. DNA for the CDR3: TGTGCCAGCAGTTTATGGGACAGCCCCTACGAGCAGTACTTC. Translating gives CASSLWDSPYEQYF.

V gene TRBV29-1 combines with J gene TRBJ2-7; D may be TRBD1 (6 bases). Per germline, CDR1 SQVTM and CDR2 ANQGSEA. The CDR3 totals 11 residues. Trimming took off 6 bases at V and 9 bases at J, with 15 bases between the two ends. The CDR3 loop reads CSVVIQGWQYF. For the CDR3, the DNA is TGCAGCGTCGTTATCCAGGGGTGGCAGTACTTC.

The V and J genes are TRBV7-2 and TRBJ2-2; the match to TRBD2 covers 11 bases. After removal of 1 base from V and 5 bases from J, the junction contained 3 bases not matched to a gene. This CDR3 is built from 16 residues. Germline V CDR1 and CDR2: SGHTA, FQGNSA. The CDR3 coding sequence is TGTGCCAGCAGCTTAGGACTAGCGGGGCCTACCGGGGAGCTGTTTTTT. It translates to CASSLGLAGPTGELFF.

This clonotype has only a few counts. The rearrangement links TRBV5-1 to TRBJ2-5, with D possibly matching TRBD2 (7 bases). V lost 5 bases and J 5 bases, leaving 13 bases between the germline ends. CDR3 length equals 13 residues. Germline V gives CDR1 SGHRS, CDR2 YFSETQ. The CDR3 DNA sequence: TGCGCCAGCAGTCGGGGGGCCTCTGAGACCCAGTACTTC. Amino acid sequence: CASSRGASETQYF.

The CDR3 region has the DNA TGCAGCGCCTTAGCGGGAGGGCCGTTGAATGAGCAGTTCTTC. It is translated as CSALAGGPLNEQFF. The V gene is TRBV29-1, the J gene TRBJ2-1, with TRBD2 matching 11 bases. Looked up from germline, CDR1 is SQVTM and CDR2 is ANQGSEA. The CDR3 sequence is 14 residues long. The ends lost 7 bases at V and 7 bases at J; junction bases unmatched: 9.

This clonotype was recorded a few times. The J gene is TRBJ1-1, the V gene TRBV5-1, with 10 bases lining up with TRBD1. The CDR3 runs 16 residues. Germline CDR1 reads SGHRS; CDR2 reads YFSETQ. The junction had 6 bases not matched to a gene; V was cut back by 4 bases and J by 0 bases. The CDR3 here is CASSQTGTGVNTEAFF. DNA for the CDR3: TGCGCCAGCAGCCAAACCGGGACAGGGGTGAACACTGAAGCTTTCTTT.

This clonotype has more than one count but fewer than ten. The V gene is TRBV5-5, the J gene TRBJ2-1, with TRBD1 matching 9 bases. V shed 3 bases and J 5 bases; nucleotides not matched to a gene: 9. This CDR3 spans 16 amino acids. Germline V gene sequence: CDR1 SGHKS, CDR2 YYEKEE (reference sequence). In DNA, the CDR3 is TGTGCCAGCAGCTCATACGGGACAGGGAGAAACAATGAGCAGTTCTTC. Amino acids: CASSSYGTGRNNEQFF.

V usage is TRBV3-1 and J usage is TRBJ1-5; D is perhaps TRBD1 (6 bases). CDR1 and CDR2 (germline): LGHDT, YNNKEL (reference sequence). The CDR3 is 14 amino acids. V lost 4 bases, J lost 3 bases, and 10 bases lay in between. The CDR3 DNA follows: TGTGCCAGCAGCCTGGCAGGGGCCAATCAGCCCCAGCATTTT. Translating gives CASSLAGANQPQHF.

The chain recombines TRBV20-1 with TRBJ1-1, with 7 positions matching TRBD1. J lost 0 bases, V lost 5 bases, and 3 bases had no gene match. Germline CDR1 DFQATT, CDR2 SNEGSKA (reference sequence). The CDR3 spans 13 residues. The CDR3 reads CSAGDSLNTEAFF. CDR3 DNA sequence: TGCAGTGCTGGGGACAGCCTGAACACTGAAGCTTTCTTT.

Remarks on this clonotype: The junction shows a germline mismatch at one end, possibly a read error. V gene TRBV18 combines with J gene TRBJ1-3; 9 bases fit TRBD1. The germline CDR1 and CDR2 sequences are KGHSH and LQKENI. The CDR3 length is 15 residues. The DNA for the CDR3 is TGTGCCAGCTCTCCACAGGGGGCCTCTGGAAACACCATATATTTT. This gives the protein CASSPQGASGNTIYF.

This clonotype has only a few counts. The chain has TRBV5-1 and TRBJ1-1; D is ambiguous. Trimming left V 0 bases short and J 11 bases short, with 11 bases between. Per germline, CDR1 SGHRS and CDR2 YFSETQ. This CDR3 is 12 amino acids long. This CDR3 is CASSLDSGSAFF. The DNA of the CDR3 is TGCGCCAGCAGCTTGGATTCTGGGAGTGCTTTCTTT.

The rearrangement joins TRBV7-9 to TRBJ1-4; no definite D call. The CDR3 length is 15 residues. V was clipped by 4 bases and J by 5 bases, with 14 bases between them. Germline assignment: CDR1 SEHNR and CDR2 FQNEAQ (reference sequence). CDR3: CASSSQVSGNEKLFF. The CDR3 region has the DNA TGTGCCAGCAGCTCCCAGGTGTCGGGCAATGAAAAACTGTTTTTT.

The CDR3 is CASSPDERAAQHF. DNA of the CDR3: TGTGCCAGCAGCCCTGACGAGAGGGCAGCCCAGCATTTT. The genes are TRBV7-2 and TRBJ1-5; no reliable D call. CDR1 is SGHTA, CDR2 FQGNSA, per germline. The CDR3 loop spans 13 amino acids. V was pared by 5 bases and J by 11 bases, with 16 bases between. Using reference TRBV7-2 and TRBJ1-5 for the parts outside the CDR3, the full variable domain is GAGVSQSPSNKVTEKGKDVELRCDPISGHTALYWYRQSLGQGLEFLIYFQGNSAPDKSGLPSDRFSAERTGGSVSTLTIQRTQQEDSAVYLCASSPDERAAQHFGDGTRLSIL.